This is a list of T cell receptor beta chains from one sample in a study of siplizumab effects on memory and regulatory T cells. Clones were sequenced by immunoSEQ multiplex PCR, and TCRdb holds only the in-frame ones, with some missing. The sample shows 70,000 to 100,000 clones, 93% of them seen only once. The sequencing sample was made of CD8+ T cells sorted from blood. Source of these receptors: a human donor in good health. Both conserved end residues are part of each CDR3. D genes are given only for firm matches. Some rows mark clone size as missing; the rest say once, few, many or name a class of expanded clone.

TRBV7-8	TRBJ1-5	NA	NA	TGTGCCAGCAGCCCAACGGTGGGATTTCAGCCCCAGCATTTT	CASSPTVGFQPQHF
TRBV19	TRBJ1-1	NA	NA	TGTGCCAGTAGTGTGGGAATGGACACTGAAGCTTTCTTT	CASSVGMDTEAFF
TRBV30	TRBJ1-4	NA	once	TGTGCCTGGAGCCCCGGGACGGACAATGAAAAACTGTTTTTT	CAWSPGTDNEKLFF
TRBV11-3	TRBJ2-1	NA	NA	TGTGCCAGCTTACCCTATGGCGGCAATGAGCAGTTCTTC	CASLPYGGNEQFF
TRBV11-3	TRBJ1-1	TRBD1	NA	TGTGCCAGCAGCTTAGCCAAAGACAGGGGGCACACTGAAGCTTTCTTT	CASSLAKDRGHTEAFF
TRBV7-9	TRBJ2-3	TRBD2	once	TGTGCCAGCAGCGGATTGACTAGCGGGGGCACAGATACGCAGTATTTT	CASSGLTSGGTDTQYF
TRBV6-1	TRBJ1-5	NA	NA	TGTGCCAGCAGTGAAGCCGGGATGAATCAGCCCCAGCATTTT	CASSEAGMNQPQHF
TRBV11-2	TRBJ2-7	NA	once	TGTGCCAGCAGCAGGGTGCAGCAGTACTTC	CASSRVQQYF
TRBV14	TRBJ1-6	NA	NA	TGTGCCAGCAGCCGAGTACAGAGCTCCTATAATTCACCCCTCCACTTT	CASSRVQSSYNSPLHF
TRBV11-2	TRBJ2-7	TRBD2	once	TGTGCCAGCAGCTCCGGACTAGCGGGAGTTACCTACGAGCAGTACTTC	CASSSGLAGVTYEQYF
TRBV4-1	TRBJ2-1	NA	NA	TGCGCCAGCAGCCAAGGCTTACTAGAATACGCCTACAATGAGCAGTTCTTC	CASSQGLLEYAYNEQFF
TRBV7-7	TRBJ2-1	TRBD2	NA	TGTGCTAGCAGCGACGGGGGGGCTATGTTCTTC	CASSDGGAMFF
TRBV6-4	TRBJ2-3	NA	NA	TGTGCCAGCAGCCGATGGGGCACGGATACGCAGTATTTT	CASSRWGTDTQYF
TRBV7-8	TRBJ2-7	NA	NA	TGTGCCAGCAGCTTATATTCGCACGAGCAGTACTTC	CASSLYSHEQYF
TRBV9	TRBJ2-3	TRBD1	NA	TGTGCCAGCAGCGTAGGGCTTGGGGACAGGGGCACAGATACGCAGTATTTT	CASSVGLGDRGTDTQYF
TRBV4-1	TRBJ1-4	TRBD1	NA	TGCGCCAGCAGCCACTCAGGAGGACAGGCAGATGAAAAACTGTTTTTT	CASSHSGGQADEKLFF
TRBV6-1	TRBJ1-3	NA	once	TGTGCCAGCATTTCGGGGGTACTCGCTGGAAACACCATATATTTT	CASISGVLAGNTIYF
TRBV6-5	TRBJ2-7	TRBD1	NA	TGTGCCAGCAGTTTATACGGGACAGTAAGATCCTACGAGCAGTACTTC	CASSLYGTVRSYEQYF
TRBV4-3	TRBJ1-1	NA	NA	TGCGCCAGCAGCCAAGATCCCGGGGACACTGAAGCTTTCTTT	CASSQDPGDTEAFF
TRBV11-2	TRBJ2-7	NA	NA	TGTGCCAGCAGCTTAGAGGGCTACGAGCAGTACTTC	CASSLEGYEQYF
TRBV6-6	TRBJ1-2	TRBD1	few	TGTGCCAGCAACGGACAGGGAAGGAATGGGTACACCTTC	CASNGQGRNGYTF
TRBV2	TRBJ1-6	NA	NA	TGTGCCAGCAGTGATCGTGTTTTCTATAATTCACCCCTCCACTTT	CASSDRVFYNSPLHF
TRBV29-1	TRBJ2-2	TRBD1	NA	TGCAGCGTTGCCCGGGACAGTGGTATCGGGGAGCTGTTTTTT	CSVARDSGIGELFF
TRBV5-1	TRBJ2-1	NA	NA	TGCGCCAGCAGCTCGACGAAAAGCTCCTACAATGAGCAGTTCTTC	CASSSTKSSYNEQFF
TRBV13	TRBJ2-1	TRBD1	once	TGTGCCAGCAGCTCAGGGGGAAGCTCCTACAATGAGCAGTTCTTC	CASSSGGSSYNEQFF
TRBV9	TRBJ1-6	NA	once	TGTGCCAGCAGCCCAACGTACGGGATTAGATCACCCCTCCACTTT	CASSPTYGIRSPLHF
TRBV2	TRBJ2-7	NA	once	TGTGCCAGCACCCAATCGTGGGGGAGTCCCCACGAGCAGTACTTC	CASTQSWGSPHEQYF
TRBV25-1	TRBJ1-3	NA	NA	TGTGCCAGCAGGGGGCTGGAGAGCTCTGGAAACACCATATATTTT	CASRGLESSGNTIYF
TRBV9	TRBJ2-7	TRBD1	NA	TGTGCCAGCAGCGTAGGGGACAGGGGGCTTGGCGAGCAGTACTTC	CASSVGDRGLGEQYF
TRBV5-1	TRBJ2-1	TRBD1	NA	TGCGCCAGCAGGCCTACGGGACAGGGTGGCGATGAGCAGTTCTTC	CASRPTGQGGDEQFF
TRBV7-2	TRBJ2-7	TRBD2	NA	TGTGCCAGCGTGAGGACTAGCGGTTACGAGCAGTACTTC	CASVRTSGYEQYF
TRBV4-2	TRBJ1-6	NA	NA	TGTGCCAGCAGCCAAGTATCGCAGGCCGCAGGCTCACCCCTCCACTTT	CASSQVSQAAGSPLHF
TRBV7-9	TRBJ1-1	NA	NA	TGTGCCAGCAGCTTAGAGTACAGGGTGGACACTGAAGCTTTCTTT	CASSLEYRVDTEAFF
TRBV2	TRBJ2-4	NA	NA	TGTGCCAGCAGTGCGGGAGTAGCCAAAAACATTCAGTACTTC	CASSAGVAKNIQYF
TRBV10-3	TRBJ2-1	NA	NA	TGTGCCATCACCACCAACAATGAGCAGTTCTTC	CAITTNNEQFF
TRBV5-1	TRBJ2-1	NA	NA	TGCGCCAGCAGCTTAACAGCGGGTGATTCCTACAATGAGCAGTTCTTC	CASSLTAGDSYNEQFF
TRBV15	TRBJ1-2	TRBD1	NA	TGTGCCACCAGCAGCGGACAGGCTAACTATGGCTACACCTTC	CATSSGQANYGYTF
TRBV7-9	TRBJ2-1	NA	NA	TGTGCCAGCAGCCCCCGGGACACCCAGAGGGAGCAGTTCTTC	CASSPRDTQREQFF
TRBV5-1	TRBJ1-1	TRBD1	NA	TGCGCCAGCAGCGAGGGACAGGGTTACCCTTTGAACACTGAAGCTTTCTTT	CASSEGQGYPLNTEAFF